The rows below give T cell receptor beta chains drawn from one sample of a study of T cell responses to AZD1222 COVID-19 vaccine. Measured with immunoSEQ multiplex PCR; TCRdb has only the in-frame clones, and not every one. The sample lists about 99,000 clones, about 87% occurring once. The sample in question was peripheral blood, obtained on day 0 of AZD1222 vaccination. Every receptor here comes from an adult in good health. Each CDR3 is given with its conserved first and last residue. A D gene is named only where the DNA matches it firmly. A row's size may be missing; if present it is once, few, many or a size class.

abundance: -; v_gene: TRBV7-9; d_gene: TRBD2; j_gene: TRBJ2-1; CDR3nt: TGTGCCAGCAGCCTTACTAGCGCCAGCTCCTACAATGAGCAGTTCTTC; CDR3aa: CASSLTSASSYNEQFF
abundance: -; v_gene: TRBV28; d_gene: -; j_gene: TRBJ1-4; CDR3nt: TGTGCCAGCACCAGGACGACTAATGAAAAACTGTTTTTT; CDR3aa: CASTRTTNEKLFF
abundance: few; v_gene: TRBV27; d_gene: TRBD1; j_gene: TRBJ2-7; CDR3nt: TGTGCCAGCAGTGCCTATAACAGGGGGCGACTCTACGAGCAGTACTTC; CDR3aa: CASSAYNRGRLYEQYF
abundance: -; v_gene: TRBV6-1; d_gene: TRBD1; j_gene: TRBJ1-3; CDR3nt: TGTGCCAGCAGTGAAGCATCAGGGGGAGCTGGAAACACCATATATTTT; CDR3aa: CASSEASGGAGNTIYF
abundance: once; v_gene: TRBV7-2; d_gene: -; j_gene: TRBJ2-5; CDR3nt: TGTGCCAGCAGCTTAAGGCGCGGGAAAGAGACCCAGTACTTC; CDR3aa: CASSLRRGKETQYF
abundance: -; v_gene: TRBV5-1; d_gene: -; j_gene: TRBJ2-1; CDR3nt: TGCGCCAGCAGCTTGCGGGGCGGTACCTACAATGAGCAGTTCTTC; CDR3aa: CASSLRGGTYNEQFF
abundance: -; v_gene: TRBV19; d_gene: -; j_gene: TRBJ1-5; CDR3nt: TGTGCCAGTAGGACAGTTTCTCATAGCAATCAGCCCCAGCATTTT; CDR3aa: CASRTVSHSNQPQHF
abundance: -; v_gene: TRBV6-5; d_gene: -; j_gene: TRBJ1-5; CDR3nt: TGTGCCAGCAGTTACTCCACAGATAGCAATCAGCCCCAGCATTTT; CDR3aa: CASSYSTDSNQPQHF
abundance: -; v_gene: TRBV9; d_gene: TRBD1; j_gene: TRBJ1-2; CDR3nt: TGTGCCAGCAGCCCTCAAGGGACAGCTGGAAACTATGGCTACGCCTTC; CDR3aa: CASSPQGTAGNYGYAF
abundance: -; v_gene: TRBV5-5; d_gene: -; j_gene: TRBJ2-2; CDR3nt: TGTGCCAGCAGCTTGACCCCTGGCCAGGACACCGGGGAGCTGTTTTTT; CDR3aa: CASSLTPGQDTGELFF
abundance: -; v_gene: TRBV6-5; d_gene: -; j_gene: TRBJ1-1; CDR3nt: TGTGCCAGCCAGTTTAGAGGGGGAGAGGGCACTGAAGCTTTCTTT; CDR3aa: CASQFRGGEGTEAFF
abundance: -; v_gene: TRBV19; d_gene: -; j_gene: TRBJ1-1; CDR3nt: TGTGCCAGTAGTCCCCTGATGAGCGGCGGGGGGGACACTGAAGCTTTCTTT; CDR3aa: CASSPLMSGGGDTEAFF
abundance: once; v_gene: TRBV5-1; d_gene: TRBD2; j_gene: TRBJ2-7; CDR3nt: TGCGCCAGCAGCTCACAACTAGCGGGGGGGCGTGAGCAGTACTTC; CDR3aa: CASSSQLAGGREQYF
abundance: once; v_gene: TRBV11-2; d_gene: TRBD2; j_gene: TRBJ2-1; CDR3nt: TGTGCCAGCAGCTTAGTAGCTAGCGGGATATGGGGCGATGAGCAGTTCTTC; CDR3aa: CASSLVASGIWGDEQFF
abundance: -; v_gene: TRBV6-5; d_gene: -; j_gene: TRBJ1-2; CDR3nt: TGTGCCAGCAGATCCCCGGGAGAGGGGGACTATGGCTACACCTTC; CDR3aa: CASRSPGEGDYGYTF
abundance: once; v_gene: TRBV18; d_gene: -; j_gene: TRBJ1-3; CDR3nt: TGTGCCAGCTCACCATTTAAAATGACCTCGTCGGGTAACACCATATATTTT; CDR3aa: CASSPFKMTSSGNTIYF
abundance: -; v_gene: TRBV5-1; d_gene: -; j_gene: TRBJ2-5; CDR3nt: TGCGCCAGCAGCTTGGCCGGGGGAGAGACCCAGTACTTC; CDR3aa: CASSLAGGETQYF
abundance: -; v_gene: TRBV7-2; d_gene: -; j_gene: TRBJ1-1; CDR3nt: TGTGCCAGCAGCTTACAACCCGGGGACACTGAAGCTTTCTTT; CDR3aa: CASSLQPGDTEAFF
abundance: -; v_gene: TRBV19; d_gene: -; j_gene: TRBJ2-1; CDR3nt: TGTGCCAGTAGTATGGTGGGAGCGGCGAACAATGAGCAGTTCTTC; CDR3aa: CASSMVGAANNEQFF
abundance: -; v_gene: TRBV29-1; d_gene: TRBD1; j_gene: TRBJ1-2; CDR3nt: TGCAGCGTTGACCTCACCGGACAGGGTAGCGGCTACACCTTC; CDR3aa: CSVDLTGQGSGYTF
abundance: -; v_gene: TRBV5-1; d_gene: TRBD1; j_gene: TRBJ1-1; CDR3nt: TGCGCCAGCAGCTTGGTCAAGGGGGCGAACACTGAAGCTTTCTTT; CDR3aa: CASSLVKGANTEAFF
abundance: -; v_gene: TRBV2; d_gene: -; j_gene: TRBJ1-1; CDR3nt: TGTGCCAGCAAGGAGGGAAGGGGGATCGTCACTGAAGCTTTCTTT; CDR3aa: CASKEGRGIVTEAFF
abundance: -; v_gene: TRBV5-4; d_gene: TRBD2; j_gene: TRBJ2-2; CDR3nt: TGTGCCAGCAGCCCGGGGGGTGGGGTTGTCGGGGAGCTGTTTTTT; CDR3aa: CASSPGGGVVGELFF
abundance: -; v_gene: TRBV28; d_gene: -; j_gene: TRBJ1-2; CDR3nt: TGTGCCAGCAGTCATGCGCATGGCTACACCTTC; CDR3aa: CASSHAHGYTF
abundance: few; v_gene: TRBV6-5; d_gene: TRBD2; j_gene: TRBJ2-7; CDR3nt: TGTGCCAGCAGTTACCTGGGAGGGACCTACGAGCAGTACTTC; CDR3aa: CASSYLGGTYEQYF
abundance: -; v_gene: TRBV6-5; d_gene: -; j_gene: TRBJ2-2; CDR3nt: TGTGCCAGCAGTCCACCCCGGGGGCGGGCCGGGGAGCTGTTTTTT; CDR3aa: CASSPPRGRAGELFF
abundance: -; v_gene: TRBV10-1; d_gene: -; j_gene: TRBJ1-1; CDR3nt: TGCGCCAGCAGCGGCGGGACGGAGAACACTGAAGCTTTCTTT; CDR3aa: CASSGGTENTEAFF
abundance: -; v_gene: TRBV5-4; d_gene: -; j_gene: TRBJ1-1; CDR3nt: TGTGCCAGCAGCTTGATTGCCCAGAACACTGAAGCTTTCTTT; CDR3aa: CASSLIAQNTEAFF
abundance: -; v_gene: TRBV14; d_gene: -; j_gene: TRBJ2-7; CDR3nt: TGTGCCAGCAGCCAATTGTATTCTGGTAGATTGAGACACGAGCAGTACTTC; CDR3aa: CASSQLYSGRLRHEQYF
abundance: once; v_gene: TRBV10-1; d_gene: -; j_gene: TRBJ2-3; CDR3nt: TGCGCCAGCAGTGAAGTGGGTAGCACAGATACGCAGTATTTT; CDR3aa: CASSEVGSTDTQYF
abundance: -; v_gene: TRBV10-2; d_gene: -; j_gene: TRBJ1-4; CDR3nt: TGCGCCAGCAGAGATATTACAGGGCCCTCTTGGGAAAAACTGTTTTTT; CDR3aa: CASRDITGPSWEKLFF
abundance: few; v_gene: TRBV19; d_gene: -; j_gene: TRBJ2-2; CDR3nt: TGTGCCAGTACCTCCAGGGGAGGATCGAACACCGGGGAGCTGTTTTTT; CDR3aa: CASTSRGGSNTGELFF
abundance: -; v_gene: TRBV7-2; d_gene: -; j_gene: TRBJ2-7; CDR3nt: TGTGCCAGCAGCTTAGAGGGGTGGATCTACGAGCAGTACTTC; CDR3aa: CASSLEGWIYEQYF
abundance: few; v_gene: TRBV2; d_gene: -; j_gene: TRBJ1-2; CDR3nt: TGTGCCAGCAGCGCCTTGATAGCTAACTATGGCTACACCTTC; CDR3aa: CASSALIANYGYTF
abundance: -; v_gene: TRBV6-5; d_gene: -; j_gene: TRBJ2-7; CDR3nt: TGTGCCAGCAGTTGGGGGGAACGATTCACCTACGAGCAGTACTTC; CDR3aa: CASSWGERFTYEQYF
abundance: few; v_gene: TRBV11-3; d_gene: -; j_gene: TRBJ2-2; CDR3nt: TGTGCCAGCAGCTACCGAGGAGCGAACACCGGGGAGCTGTTTTTT; CDR3aa: CASSYRGANTGELFF
abundance: -; v_gene: TRBV4-2; d_gene: -; j_gene: TRBJ2-7; CDR3nt: TGTGCCAGCAGTCCGGGAGTGCGAGAGCAGTACTTC; CDR3aa: CASSPGVREQYF